Reported below is one T cell receptor (beta chain). Its specificity is unknown. This sample was taken from a study of shared clonotypes between healthy human individuals. Method: immunoSEQ multiplex PCR; TCRdb's copy keeps in-frame clones and lacks some. The sample has a few hundred thousand clones; around 86% are singletons. V lost 3 bases, J lost 2 bases, and 10 bases stayed unmatched. The CDR3 totals 16 residues. Germline V lookup: CDR1 SGDLS, CDR2 YYNGEE. Study-wide results and limits: The study drew on few donors, limiting represented genetic and exposure-history diversity.

The TCR originated in a man between 18 and 35 years old in good health. This sequence joins TRBV9 and TRBJ1-2, with 7 bases matching TRBD1. The specimen was memory CD8+ T cells sorted from blood. The subset denotes: CD45RO+ cells pooled with CCR7-negative TemRA cells. This CDR3 reads CASSGMVQGLNYGYTF. The DNA for the CDR3 is TGTGCCAGCAGCGGAATGGTACAGGGGCTCAACTATGGCTACACCTTC.